This T cell receptor (beta chain) was obtained from a study of shared clonotypes between healthy human individuals. Looking at the study overall: Plates per donor: three CD4 naive, three CD4 memory, two CD8 naive, one CD8 memory. Overall study results and limits: At large depth, rarefaction still showed sorted-subset sequencing to be incomplete. Non-shared clonotypes displayed generation probabilities falling below those of clonotypes present in all four donors.

Subsets obtained from CD4+ cells comprised CD45RA+ naive and CD45RA-negative memory cells. Profiling relied on immunoSEQ multiplex PCR, and the TCRdb table lists in-frame clones only, not all of them. This table has some 2,500,000 clones, roughly 93% appearing once. This CDR3 spans 12 amino acids. Germline V lookup: CDR1 SEHNR, CDR2 FQNEAQ (reference sequence). For this clone: Its antigen is undetermined. At one of its ends the junction is not consistent with the germline gene, which may arise from a read error.

Sequenced: naive CD4+ T cells from PBMCs. Subset indicated: CD45RA+ positively selected. The V call is TRBV7-9, the J call TRBJ2-7; D possibly corresponds to TRBD1 (5 bases). The receptor's source is a man between 18 and 29 years old in good health. Some clones in this sample may be carry-over from other donors' samples. The CDR3 here is CASSLETGKGWF. The DNA for the CDR3 is TGTGCCAGCAGCTTAGAAACCGGCAAGGGGTGGTTC.